The next 29 T cell receptor beta chains were all read from a single sample in a study of blood T cells in healthy people across ages. For the second PCR, which ran for about 7 to 12 cycles, a sample-barcoded 5' primer and a J-beta primer mix were used. MiXCR, run by TCRdb on the 5' RACE reads, gives a single entry per CDR3 protein. Of around 1.7 million distinct CDR3 sequences listed, over 25% are singletons. What was sequenced was blood. All receptors derive from a woman in her thirties in good health.

The gene calls are TRBV5-1 and TRBJ1-1, with D hard to call. V lost 0 bases to trimming and J lost 4 bases, with 16 bases between them. Germline V gene sequence: CDR1 SGHRS, CDR2 YFSETQ. This CDR3 region has 16 residues. The CDR3 loop reads CASSLAGGTGSTEAFF. CDR3 bases: TGCGCCAGCAGCTTGGCCGGAGGAACCGGGAGCACTGAAGCTTTCTTT.

This clonotype turned up a few times. This chain uses TRBV4-2 with TRBJ1-6; a weak D match, TRBD1 (6 bases). The germline V gene has CDR1 LGHNA and CDR2 YNFKEQ. V shed 2 bases and J shed 13 bases, with 15 bases lying between them. This CDR3 is built from 14 residues. The CDR3 loop is CASSQTGYYSPLHF. Written as DNA, the CDR3 is TGTGCCAGCAGCCAAACAGGGTACTACTCGCCCCTCCACTTT.

Only a few counts were recorded for this clonotype. Its ends do not fully match the called genes, so a read error is possible. This sequence joins TRBV4-3 and TRBJ2-3; TRBD2 matches 11 bases. The CDR3 extends over 16 amino acids. The V gene's germline CDR1 is LGHNA and CDR2 YSLEER. The CDR3 protein is CAGSHSTSGSSDTQYF. The CDR3 coding sequence is TGCGCCGGCAGCCATTCCACTAGCGGGAGCTCAGATACGCAGTATTTT.

The chain links TRBV20-1 to TRBJ2-3, with D hard to call. CDR1 is DFQATT, CDR2 SNEGSKA, per germline (reference sequence). This CDR3 region has 13 residues. The CDR3 nucleotides are TGCGGTGTAGACGGTACTCCCACAGATACGCAGTATTTT. Translating gives CGVDGTPTDTQYF.

The chain recombines TRBV11-2 with TRBJ1-2; TRBD1 matches at 8 bases. The CDR3 has 17 residues. The J segment lost 6 bases and the V segment lost 5 bases, leaving 17 bases of the junction unmatched. Looked up from germline, CDR1 is SGHAT and CDR2 is FQNNGV. The DNA of the CDR3 is TGTGCCAGCAGCGAGGTGGGGACAGGCATCAAGCTGGATGGCTACACCTTC. Protein product: CASSEVGTGIKLDGYTF. The full variable domain, in which reference TRBV11-2 and TRBJ1-2 provide the parts outside the CDR3, is EAGVAQSPRYKIIEKRQSVAFWCNPISGHATLYWYQQILGQGPKLLIQFQNNGVVDDSQLPKDRFSAERLKGVDSTLKIQPAKLEDSAVYLCASSEVGTGIKLDGYTFGSGTRLTVV.

The chain carries TRBV4-1 and TRBJ2-3; maybe TRBD2 (5 bases). The CDR3 consists of 14 residues. CDR1 is MGHRA, CDR2 YSYEKL, per germline. V dropped 2 bases and J dropped 6 bases, with 12 bases sitting between them. CDR3 protein: CASSQRTLEDTQYF. CDR3 in DNA: TGCGCCAGCAGCCAACGAACACTAGAGGATACGCAGTATTTT.

This sequence joins TRBV3-1 and TRBJ2-3, with a tentative D call TRBD1 (6 bases). CDR1 and CDR2 (germline): LGHDT, YNNKEL (reference sequence). Between the trimmed V and J ends, which lost 4 bases and 2 bases, there was a span of 16 bases. This CDR3 has 16 amino acids. CDR3 amino acids: CASSLRQAANTDTQYF. CDR3 DNA sequence: TGTGCCAGCAGCCTGAGACAGGCGGCAAACACAGATACGCAGTATTTT.

The chain couples TRBV11-2 to TRBJ2-5; D not certain. V shed 1 base and J shed 7 bases, with 4 bases lying between them. CDR1 is SGHAT, CDR2 FQNNGV, per germline. The CDR3 extends over 11 amino acids. CDR3 region: CASSLVLTQYF. The CDR3, as DNA: TGTGCCAGCAGCTTAGTTCTGACCCAGTACTTC.

Ten or more counts support this clonotype. The chain has TRBV9 and TRBJ2-7; TRBD2 aligns across 8 bases. With V trimmed by 2 bases and J by 0 bases, 7 bases remained unmatched. CDR1 SGDLS and CDR2 YYNGEE come from the germline V gene. The CDR3 runs to 16 residues. The CDR3: CASSVRPSGYSYEQYF. For the CDR3, the DNA is TGTGCCAGCAGCGTGAGGCCTAGCGGGTACTCCTACGAGCAGTACTTC.

There are a few counts of this clonotype. This chain uses TRBV12-5 with TRBJ2-3; 7 nucleotides agree with TRBD2. The CDR3 length is 15 residues. The junction had 10 bases not matched to a gene; V was cut back by 5 bases and J by 5 bases. Germline CDR1 is LGHNT and CDR2 is FRNRAP. The CDR3 DNA is TGTGCTAGTGGTCTGCCTGGGAGGGACGGAGATACGCAGTATTTT. It yields the protein CASGLPGRDGDTQYF.

The table lists this clonotype with a few counts. The chain combines TRBV6-5 with TRBJ2-1; D not certain. V was shortened by 6 bases and J by 6 bases, with 12 bases between the two germline ends. CDR1 is MNHEY, CDR2 SVGAGI, per germline. This CDR3 region has 13 residues. CDR3 sequence (DNA): TGTGCCAGCAGCCCGAGCTATTCCAATGAGCAGTTCTTC. Protein product: CASSPSYSNEQFF.

The V gene is TRBV19, the J gene TRBJ2-1, with D possibly TRBD1 on 6 matching bases. The CDR3 has 14 residues. With 4 bases removed from V and 8 bases from J, the gap between germline ends came to 15 bases. CDR1 and CDR2 (germline): LNHDA, SQIVND (reference sequence). CDR3 DNA: TGTGCCAGTAGTAAGCCAGGGGAAGGGGATGAGCAGTTCTTC. Its translation: CASSKPGEGDEQFF.

The gene calls are TRBV20-1 and TRBJ1-4; unclear D gene. Germline assignment: CDR1 DFQATT and CDR2 SNEGSKA (reference sequence). The CDR3 contains 14 residues. Trimming left V 2 bases short and J 5 bases short, with 12 bases between. The CDR3 loop reads CSARRDETNEKLFF. CDR3 coding DNA: TGCAGTGCTAGACGAGATGAAACGAATGAAAAACTGTTTTTT.

This clonotype was counted ten times or more. The chain combines TRBV12-3 or TRBV12-4 with TRBJ2-7; D is perhaps TRBD2 (6 bases). Between the trimmed V and J ends, which lost 6 bases and 2 bases, there was a span of 14 bases. The length of the CDR3 is 14 residues. The CDR3 nucleotides are TGTGCCAGCAGCCCGGTGCGGGGAGCCTACGAGCAGTACTTC. Translating it yields CASSPVRGAYEQYF.

DNA for the CDR3: TGCGCCAGCAGCCCGGGACAGCGTAGTGAAAAACTGTTTTTT. Translated, it gives CASSPGQRSEKLFF. The chain carries TRBV5-1 and TRBJ1-4, with TRBD1 matching 7 bases. CDR1 is SGHRS, CDR2 YFSETQ, per germline. The V and J ends lost 4 bases and 7 bases, in that order; junction bases with no gene match: 7. This CDR3 has 14 residues.

This clonotype was seen at least ten times. CDR3: CASSRDITGELFF. DNA of the CDR3: TGTGCCAGCAGCCGAGACATCACCGGGGAGCTGTTTTTT. V and J are TRBV7-2 and TRBJ2-2, with D uncertain. CDR3 length equals 13 residues. The V end lost 5 bases, the J end lost 4 bases, and 8 bases lay between the germline ends. The germline gives CDR1 SGHTA, CDR2 FQGNSA.

Concerning this clonotype itself: One base away lies a much larger clone, so this may be a sequencing read error. The genes are TRBV5-1 and TRBJ2-1; TRBD2 matches 8 bases. J was trimmed by 10 bases and V by 5 bases; bases with no gene match: 11. Germline-derived CDR1 and CDR2 are SGHRS and YFSETQ. The CDR3 covers 14 residues. CDR3 loop: CASRAGRAPEEQFF. Written as DNA, the CDR3 is TGCGCCAGCAGGGCCGGGAGGGCCCCGGAAGAGCAGTTCTTC.

This clonotype was detected a few times. The chain combines TRBV7-2 with TRBJ1-1, with D possibly TRBD1 on 6 matching bases. In germline, CDR1 is SGHTA, CDR2 FQGNSA. V lost 8 bases, J lost 1 base, and 17 bases lay in between. The CDR3 has 15 residues. The CDR3 sequence is CASCTTGTENTEAFF. In nucleotides, the CDR3 is TGTGCCAGCTGCACCACAGGGACGGAGAACACTGAAGCTTTCTTT.

The table lists this clonotype with many counts. The chain carries TRBV28 and TRBJ1-2, with D unresolved. Trimming cost V 6 bases and J 3 bases, with 17 bases left between them. The CDR3 length is 15 residues. The germline CDR1 and CDR2 sequences are MDHEN and SYDVKM. CDR3 loop: CASSLGPEFYYGYTF. Here the CDR3 DNA reads TGTGCCAGCAGCCTTGGACCGGAATTCTACTATGGCTACACCTTC.

Turning to this clonotype: A much larger clone differs by one base, so this may be a read error. The chain uses TRBV5-5 and TRBJ2-6, with D possibly matching TRBD1 (5 bases). CDR1 and CDR2 from the germline V gene are SGHKS and YYEKEE (reference sequence). This CDR3 region has 15 residues. This CDR3 is CASSFRNSGANVPTF. Here the CDR3 DNA reads TGTGCCAGCAGCTTTCGTAACTCTGGGGCCAACGTCCCGACTTTC.

This clonotype appeared once. Sequence at one end of the junction differs from germline and may be a read error. The V gene is TRBV7-2, the J gene TRBJ2-3; D not resolved. This CDR3 has 13 residues. CDR1 and CDR2 (germline): SGHTA, FQGNSA. The CDR3 nucleotides read TGTGCCAGCAGCCCCTCCCGGTCAGATGCGCAGTATTTT. This gives the protein CASSPSRSDAQYF.

This sequence joins TRBV15 and TRBJ2-2; weak D call: TRBD1 (6 bases). CDR1 and CDR2 (germline): LNHNV, YYDKDF (reference sequence). V was cut by 6 bases and J by 2 bases, with 10 bases left in between. There are 14 residues in the CDR3. In nucleotides, the CDR3 is TGTGCCACCAGTACAGGGATCAACACCGGGGAGCTGTTTTTT. As protein: CATSTGINTGELFF.

This clonotype appeared a single time. In nucleotides, the CDR3 is TGTGCCAGCAGCTTGGTCGGCAGGGATAACATTCAGTACTTC. Amino acids: CASSLVGRDNIQYF. V and J are TRBV5-6 and TRBJ2-4, with a weak D call TRBD1 (5 bases). Germline CDR1 is SGHDT and CDR2 is YYEEEE. V was cut by 0 bases and J by 7 bases, with 11 bases left in between. The CDR3 is made up of 14 amino acids.

This clonotype appeared once. A much larger clonotype is one base distant, so this may be a read error. The missing conserved phenylalanine or tryptophan at the end of this CDR3 makes a read error likely. The limits of the CDR3 on the DNA are not certain, so only TCRdb's listed CDR3 is given. This chain links TRBV6-1 with TRBJ1-2; the table's D call of TRBD1 was not tested on the DNA. The germline CDR1 and CDR2 sequences are MNHNS and SASEGT. The CDR3 length equals 12 residues, ends included. The CDR3 loop reads CAIPGQYYGYTC.

The chain carries TRBV3-1 and TRBJ1-2; D gene unclear. CDR3 size: 12 residues. Germline V gene lookup returns CDR1 LGHDT and CDR2 YNNKEL (reference sequence). V lost 4 bases, J lost 6 bases, and 9 bases lay in between. DNA of the CDR3: TGTGCCAGCAGCCTCGTGGATCATGGCTACACCTTC. This encodes CASSLVDHGYTF.

The DNA of the CDR3 is TGTGCCAGCAGCTTAGTAGGGCGTGAGCCCCAGCATTTT. Translation gives CASSLVGREPQHF. The chain combines TRBV7-9 with TRBJ1-5; D is uncertain. This CDR3 has 13 residues. Germline CDR1 and CDR2: SEHNR and FQNEAQ (reference sequence). V lost 1 base to trimming and J lost 8 bases, with 9 bases between them.

Comment on this clonotype: One base away lies a much larger clone, so this may be a sequencing read error. The rearrangement links TRBV20-1 to TRBJ2-4; TRBD2 agrees at 16 bases. Germline V CDR1 and CDR2: DFQATT, SNEGSKA (reference sequence). The CDR3 is 15 residues long. CDR3 nucleotide sequence: TGCAGCCCTATAACCGGGACTAGCGGGAGGGGGGAGCAGTACTTC. Protein: CSPITGTSGRGEQYF.

Concerning this clonotype itself: One junction end does not reproduce the germline sequence, and a read error may be involved. The rearrangement links TRBV28 to TRBJ2-7; D is uncertain. The CDR3 covers 11 residues. Germline CDR1 MDHEN, CDR2 SYDVKM. For the CDR3, the DNA is TGTGCCATCAGTATCGGCTACGAGCAGTACTTC. This codes for CAISIGYEQYF.

On this clonotype: A much bigger clone sits one base away, suggesting this may be a read error. J is TRBJ1-1 and V is TRBV29-1; 7 bases map to TRBD1. Germline lookup yields CDR1 SQVTM and CDR2 ANQGSEA. This CDR3 region has 12 residues. CDR3 residues: CSGTTGNTETFF. The CDR3 DNA is TGCAGCGGCACGACAGGGAACACTGAAACTTTCTTT.